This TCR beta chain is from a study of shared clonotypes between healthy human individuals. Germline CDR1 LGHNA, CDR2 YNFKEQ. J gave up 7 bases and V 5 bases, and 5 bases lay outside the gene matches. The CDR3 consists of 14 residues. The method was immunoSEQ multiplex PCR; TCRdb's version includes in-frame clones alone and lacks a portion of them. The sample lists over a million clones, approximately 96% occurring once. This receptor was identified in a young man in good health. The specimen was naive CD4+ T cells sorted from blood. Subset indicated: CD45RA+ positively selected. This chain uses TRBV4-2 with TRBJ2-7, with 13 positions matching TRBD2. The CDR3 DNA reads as TGTGCCAGCAGCTTAGGACTAGCGGGAGATGAGCAGTACTTC. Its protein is CASSLGLAGDEQYF.